One sample yielded the 14 T cell receptor beta chains listed below, sequenced in a study of identical twins (dated by TCRdb to about 2016). Libraries were prepared through 5' RACE. The sequencer listed for this sample is Illumina HiSeq 2000. TCRdb reanalyzed the raw reads on its own, using fastp at Q25 for trimming and MiXCR for clone calling, and kept in-frame beta chains. Each entry is one CDR3 protein sequence, shown with its most common DNA and genes. Across this sample there are fewer than 900,000 distinct CDR3 sequences, with around a sixth seen only once. The ten largest clones add up to around 14% of the sample. These same data were also listed under a study on T cells expressing NK-cell markers.

Sequencing was performed on PBMCs. These receptors were obtained from a woman aged 18-29 years in good health.

The chain links TRBV10-3 to TRBJ2-1; TRBD2 agrees at 8 bases. The V gene end was trimmed by 6 bases and the J gene end by 8 bases; junction bases not matched to a gene: 12. The germline V gene encodes CDR1 ENHRY and CDR2 SYGVKD. The CDR3 runs to 15 residues. The CDR3 bases are TGTGCCATCAGGGGTGGTAGCGGGATGCTCCATGAGCAGTTCTTC. Protein product: CAIRGGSGMLHEQFF.

The rearrangement joins TRBV9 to TRBJ2-7, with a possible D match to TRBD1 (6 bases). Germline CDR1 is SGDLS and CDR2 is YYNGEE. Trimming removed 2 bases at V and 5 bases at J, with 14 bases between. The CDR3 is made up of 14 amino acids. The CDR3 DNA reads TGTGCCAGCAGCGTGGGGGCTAGTGAGAACGAGCAGTACTTC. Its protein is CASSVGASENEQYF.

This rearrangement joins TRBV6-1 to TRBJ2-7, with 7 bases matching TRBD1. The CDR3 is 15 amino acids. The trim removed 10 bases at V and 1 base at J, leaving 13 bases unmatched. The V gene's germline CDR1 is MNHNS and CDR2 SASEGT. As DNA, the CDR3 is TGTGCCACCAGGAAACAGGGGTCGTTTTCCTACGAGCAGTACTTC. Translated, it gives CATRKQGSFSYEQYF.

This clonotype turned up a few times. The DNA for the CDR3 is TGCGCCAGCAGCTTGTCGGTAGTTCCCTACAATGAGCAGTTCTTC. Amino acids: CASSLSVVPYNEQFF. The chain has TRBV5-1 and TRBJ2-1, with no clear D. Germline CDR1 SGHRS, CDR2 YFSETQ. The ends were cut back, 1 base at V and 2 bases at J, with 10 bases in the middle. The CDR3 loop spans 15 amino acids.

In this sample, this clonotype turned up a few times. This rearrangement joins TRBV20-1 to TRBJ2-1, with a possible D match to TRBD2 (6 bases). Trimming left V 3 bases short and J 9 bases short, with 12 bases between. Germline CDR1 and CDR2: DFQATT and SNEGSKA (reference sequence). CDR3 size: 12 residues. The CDR3 coding sequence is TGCAGTGCTAGGGAGGGAGTGGCTGAGCAGTTCTTC. This codes for CSAREGVAEQFF.

This clonotype appeared a few times. The gene calls are TRBV7-2 and TRBJ1-5; maybe TRBD1 (6 bases). In germline, CDR1 is SGHTA, CDR2 FQGNSA. This CDR3 spans 12 amino acids. Deletions cut 5 bases from V and 9 bases from J, with 11 bases between. The CDR3 DNA is TGTGCCAGCAGCCTGGGGGCTCGGCCCCAGCATTTT. Translation gives CASSLGARPQHF.

This clonotype was seen a few times. The rearrangement links TRBV9 to TRBJ2-7; D is unclear. Germline-derived CDR1 and CDR2 are SGDLS and YYNGEE. The germline V and J ends were trimmed by 4 bases and 5 bases, with 13 bases remaining between them. This CDR3 has 13 residues. Written as DNA, the CDR3 is TGTGCCAGCAGCCCCGGGTCCCTCCACGAGCAGTACTTC. The encoded protein is CASSPGSLHEQYF.

J is TRBJ2-3 and V is TRBV12-3 or TRBV12-4; tentatively, D is TRBD2 (6 bases). The CDR3 covers 14 residues. The germline V and J ends were trimmed by 7 bases and 2 bases, with 13 bases remaining between them. The CDR3 DNA reads as TGTGCCAGCACTTTCGCGGGGATCACAGATACGCAGTATTTT. This sequence encodes CASTFAGITDTQYF.

The gene calls are TRBV12-5 and TRBJ2-7; D unclear. The CDR3 covers 11 residues. Germline lookup yields CDR1 LGHNT and CDR2 FRNRAP. Deletions cut 5 bases from V and 3 bases from J, with 5 bases between. The CDR3 sequence is CASGPHYEQYF. As DNA, the CDR3 is TGTGCTAGTGGTCCTCACTACGAGCAGTACTTC.

The chain combines TRBV4-3 with TRBJ2-3; 10 nucleotides agree with TRBD2. Germline CDR1 and CDR2: LGHNA and YSLEER. With V trimmed by 2 bases and J by 2 bases, 4 bases remained unmatched. The CDR3 is made up of 16 amino acids. CDR3: CASSQLAGVPTDTQYF. CDR3 bases: TGCGCCAGCAGCCAACTAGCGGGAGTCCCCACAGATACGCAGTATTTT.

In this sample, this clonotype turned up once. V is TRBV4-1 and J is TRBJ2-3; 7 nucleotides match TRBD1. Germline-derived CDR1 and CDR2 are MGHRA and YSYEKL. The trim removed 1 base at V and 3 bases at J, leaving 4 bases unmatched. This CDR3 contains 15 residues. The DNA of the CDR3 is TGCGCCAGCAGCCAAGGGGACAGAAAGACAGATACGCAGTATTTT. It translates to CASSQGDRKTDTQYF.

This clonotype came up many times. The J gene is TRBJ2-3, the V gene TRBV20-1, with a possible D match to TRBD2 (6 bases). With 5 bases removed from V and 4 bases from J, the gap between germline ends came to 16 bases. This CDR3 comprises 14 residues. CDR1 DFQATT and CDR2 SNEGSKA come from the germline V gene (reference sequence). The DNA of the CDR3 is TGCAGTGCTCGCTACGGGGGTTACTCAGATACGCAGTATTTT. Translation: CSARYGGYSDTQYF.

Written as DNA, the CDR3 is TGCAGCGTTCACACAGGGAACAATGAGCAGTTCTTC. Translating it yields CSVHTGNNEQFF. The chain carries TRBV29-1 and TRBJ2-1; D possibly corresponds to TRBD1 (6 bases). The V gene lost 5 bases and the J gene lost 5 bases, with 10 bases spanning the gap. Germline lookup yields CDR1 SQVTM and CDR2 ANQGSEA. This CDR3 is built from 12 residues.

This clonotype was recorded a few times. The chain couples TRBV5-1 to TRBJ2-5; 7 bases agree with TRBD2. This CDR3 is 14 amino acids long. J was trimmed by 1 base and V by 6 bases; bases with no gene match: 6. Germline CDR1 and CDR2: SGHRS and YFSETQ. CDR3 DNA: TGCGCCAGCACCTGGGGGGGGATCCAAGAGACCCAGTACTTC. Its protein product is CASTWGGIQETQYF. The whole variable domain, filled in from reference TRBV5-1 and TRBJ2-5, reads KAGVTQTPRYLIKTRGQQVTLSCSPISGHRSVSWYQQTPGQGLQFLFEYFSETQRNKGNFPGRFSGRQFSNSRSEMNVSTLELGDSALYLCASTWGGIQETQYFGPGTRLLVL.